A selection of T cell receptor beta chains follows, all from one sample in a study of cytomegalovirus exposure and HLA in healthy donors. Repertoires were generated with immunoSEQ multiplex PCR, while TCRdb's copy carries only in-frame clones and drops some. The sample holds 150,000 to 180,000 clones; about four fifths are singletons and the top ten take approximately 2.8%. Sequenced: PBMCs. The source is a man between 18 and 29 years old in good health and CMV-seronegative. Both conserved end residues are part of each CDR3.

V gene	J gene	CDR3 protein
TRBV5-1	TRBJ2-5	CASSPSPQETQYF
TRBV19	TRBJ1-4	CASSLRTGEKLFF
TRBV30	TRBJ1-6	CAWSVFVSSYNSPLHF
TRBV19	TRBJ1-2	CASSIPRALYGYTF
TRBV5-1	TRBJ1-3	CASSLGQNSGNTIYF
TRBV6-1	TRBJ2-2	CASSVVTANTGELFF
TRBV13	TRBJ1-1	CASSLSQENTEAFF
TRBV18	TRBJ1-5	CASSIQDRVKPQHF
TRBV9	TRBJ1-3	CASSVARSSGNTIYF
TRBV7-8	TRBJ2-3	CASQGWTDTQYF
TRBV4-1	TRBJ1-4	CASSLAGANEKLFF
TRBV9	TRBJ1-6	CASSSGRVGSPLHF
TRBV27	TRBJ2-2	CASSPLTGELFF
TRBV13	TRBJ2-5	CASGPHAEETQYF